These 2 T cell receptor beta chains were sequenced from one sample in a study of CDR3 diversity in severe acne. From the PCR reads, TCRdb called clonotypes with MiXCR, one entry per CDR3 protein. Among around 85,000 distinct CDR3 sequences, under 55% were seen once, and the ten largest hold around a tenth. The source material was blood. These receptor sequences come from a male donor with severe acne vulgaris.

CDR3 protein: CASSFGQYEAFF. CDR3 nucleotide sequence: TGTGCCAGCAGCTTCGGACAGTACGAAGCTTTCTTT. The V and J genes are TRBV10-3 and TRBJ1-1; a possible D gene is TRBD1 (6 bases). The length of the CDR3 is 12 residues. Trimming shortened V by 10 bases and J by 8 bases, and 17 bases separated the two germline ends. Germline CDR1 is ENHRY and CDR2 is SYGVKD.

This chain joins TRBV6-6 and TRBJ2-7; D might be TRBD2 (6 bases). Trimming removed 10 bases from V and 4 bases from J, with 17 bases in between. Germline assignment: CDR1 MNHNY and CDR2 SVGAGI (reference sequence). CDR3 length equals 13 residues. The DNA of the CDR3 is TGTGCCACCCGGGAGCCCTCAGGGTACGAGCAGTACTTC. Amino acid sequence: CATREPSGYEQYF.